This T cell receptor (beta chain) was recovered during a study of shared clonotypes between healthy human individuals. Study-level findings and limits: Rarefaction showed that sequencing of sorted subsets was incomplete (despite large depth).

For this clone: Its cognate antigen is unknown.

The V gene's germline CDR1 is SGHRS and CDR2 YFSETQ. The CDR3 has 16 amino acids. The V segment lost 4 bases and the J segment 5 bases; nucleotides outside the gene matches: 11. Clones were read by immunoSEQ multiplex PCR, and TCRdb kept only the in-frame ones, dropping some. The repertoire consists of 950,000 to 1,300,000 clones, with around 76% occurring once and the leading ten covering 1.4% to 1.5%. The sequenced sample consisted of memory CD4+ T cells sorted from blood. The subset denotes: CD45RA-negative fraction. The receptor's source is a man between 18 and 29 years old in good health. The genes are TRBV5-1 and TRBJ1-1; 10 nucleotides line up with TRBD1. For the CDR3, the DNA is TGCGCCAGCAGCGCCGACCCGACAGGGGGCGGGACTGAAGCTTTCTTT. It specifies CASSADPTGGGTEAFF.